A single T cell receptor (beta chain) is shown here with its context. The antigen is unknown. The sample comes from a study of regulatory T cells in long-lasting Graves disease. The study's findings and limits: TCR diversity was lower in persistent than newly diagnosed Graves' disease.

Both iRepertoire HTBI primers and Arm-PCR of CDR3 regions were used to build the TCR beta libraries. Each CDR3 protein gets one entry after TCRdb re-called the multiplex PCR reads with MiXCR. The profile shows about 310,000 distinct CDR3 sequences, around 23% of them singletons. The CDR3 extends over 15 amino acids. V shed 6 bases and J 2 bases; nucleotides not matched to a gene: 9. The germline V gene encodes CDR1 SNHLY and CDR2 FYNNEI. The time point denotes: persistent/refractory GD, antithyroid drugs over 5 years with positive TRAb. The TCR library was prepared using RNA isolated from PBMCs. The material sequenced was peripheral blood mononuclear cells (PBMCs), taken when the disease was refractory, from a patient treated with antithyroid drugs. V usage is TRBV2 and J usage is TRBJ2-7; 8 nucleotides align to TRBD1. This receptor was taken from a female donor with Graves disease. CDR3: CASSPGGYRTYEQYF. DNA of the CDR3: TGTGCCAGCAGCCCAGGGGGCTACCGGACCTACGAGCAGTACTTC.